A single sample is the source of the 24 T cell receptor beta chains below, sequenced in a study of T cells after yellow fever vaccination. TCRdb processed the 5' RACE reads anew with MiXCR; each CDR3 protein has one entry. The sample lists about 310,000 distinct CDR3 sequences, around 3.9% occurring once. Here the sequenced sample was PBMCs, taken on the day of the yellow fever booster vaccination. All receptors come from a man younger than 35 who received the YFV17D yellow fever vaccine.

This chain connects TRBV18 to TRBJ2-3; TRBD2 aligns across 10 bases. The length of the CDR3 is 16 residues. Germline V CDR1 and CDR2: KGHSH, LQKENI. Germline trimming cut 3 bases from V and 1 base from J; bases unmatched to any gene: 4. This CDR3 is CASSPPLAGGTDTQYF. CDR3 DNA: TGTGCCAGCTCACCTCCCCTAGCGGGGGGCACAGATACGCAGTATTTT.

At least ten counts were recorded for this clonotype. V and J are TRBV9 and TRBJ1-6; TRBD1 might be the D (6 bases). This CDR3 spans 14 amino acids. Germline CDR1 is SGDLS and CDR2 is YYNGEE. With 0 bases removed from V and 7 bases from J, the gap between germline ends came to 8 bases. CDR3 DNA sequence: TGTGCCAGCAGCGTAGTGGACAGCAATTCACCCCTCCACTTT. It translates to CASSVVDSNSPLHF.

This clonotype was observed at least ten times. J is TRBJ1-5 and V is TRBV20-1, with D unclear. The germline V and J ends were trimmed by 6 bases and 11 bases, with 14 bases remaining between them. Germline loops: CDR1 DFQATT, CDR2 SNEGSKA (reference sequence). This CDR3 is 11 amino acids long. The CDR3 sequence: CSASASRAQHF. CDR3 nucleotide sequence: TGCAGTGCGTCGGCGAGTAGGGCCCAGCATTTT.

This clonotype was seen repeatedly, ten times or more. The chain employs TRBV5-1 and TRBJ2-1, with TRBD1 matching over 8 bases. CDR3 length: 13 amino acids. The J segment lost 16 bases and the V segment lost 4 bases, leaving 13 bases of the junction unmatched. The V gene's germline CDR1 is SGHRS and CDR2 YFSETQ. CDR3 DNA sequence: TGCGCCAGCAGCCTCTCGGACAGGGAAATTAATTTCTTC. Translation gives CASSLSDREINFF.

This clonotype was seen at least ten times. V gene TRBV10-3 combines with J gene TRBJ2-2; the D gene is possibly TRBD2 (6 bases). V lost 8 bases and J lost 2, with 9 bases in between. Germline V gives CDR1 ENHRY, CDR2 SYGVKD. The CDR3 totals 13 residues. The chain's CDR3 is CAIQLANTGELFF. As DNA, the CDR3 is TGTGCCATCCAACTAGCTAACACCGGGGAGCTGTTTTTT.

This clonotype was recorded many times. The chain carries TRBV27 and TRBJ2-7; D is ambiguous. The CDR3 extends over 14 amino acids. Germline lookup yields CDR1 MNHEY and CDR2 SMNVEV (reference sequence). V was pared by 2 bases and J by 4 bases, with 12 bases between. The CDR3 sequence: CASSLALSHYEQYF. The CDR3 nucleotides read TGTGCCAGCAGTTTAGCCTTGTCCCATTACGAGCAGTACTTC.

This clonotype was seen at least ten times. The V and J genes are TRBV7-8 and TRBJ2-4; D is tentatively TRBD1 or TRBD2 (6 bases each). Trimming removed 3 bases at V and 7 bases at J, with 10 bases between. This CDR3 has 13 amino acids. Germline V CDR1 and CDR2: SGHVS, FQNEAQ. The CDR3 loop is CASSLGGFNIQYF. DNA of the CDR3: TGTGCCAGCAGCTTGGGGGGCTTTAACATTCAGTACTTC.

The DNA of the CDR3 is TGTGCCAGCAGTTTAGACCCCGGGGGGTGGGGAGATACGCAGTATTTT. Translating it yields CASSLDPGGWGDTQYF. This chain uses TRBV12-3 or TRBV12-4 with TRBJ2-3; 7 bases are a match to TRBD2. This CDR3 is 16 amino acids long. V lost 1 base to trimming and J lost 5 bases; unmatched junction nucleotides: 9.

The chain's CDR3 is CAISGVGGNEQYF. CDR3 coding DNA: TGTGCCATCAGTGGGGTAGGGGGCAACGAGCAGTACTTC. The rearrangement uses TRBV10-3 and TRBJ2-7; 7 nucleotides align to TRBD1. Germline values: CDR1 ENHRY, CDR2 SYGVKD. This CDR3 is built from 13 residues. After removal of 4 bases from V and 5 bases from J, the junction contained 5 bases not matched to a gene.

This clonotype was counted a few times. CDR3 DNA sequence: TGTGCCAGCAGCTACCAGACAGGGGGCCTGGAGACCCAGTACTTC. Amino acids: CASSYQTGGLETQYF. The rearrangement uses TRBV13 and TRBJ2-5; 10 bases fit TRBD1. The CDR3 has 15 amino acids. In germline, CDR1 is PRHDT, CDR2 FYEKMQ (reference sequence). V was clipped by 4 bases and J by 5 bases; unmatched bases: 7.

This clonotype was seen a few times. This sequence joins TRBV7-8 and TRBJ2-3, with TRBD2 as a possible D gene (5 bases). Germline V lookup: CDR1 SGHVS, CDR2 FQNEAQ. The V end lost 6 bases, the J end lost 4 bases, and 17 bases lay between the germline ends. CDR3 size: 15 residues. The CDR3 DNA sequence: TGTGCCAGCAGTGCTAGGCGGGCTTATCCAGATACGCAGTATTTT. It yields the protein CASSARRAYPDTQYF.

This rearrangement joins TRBV6-6 to TRBJ2-1, with unresolved D. Per germline, CDR1 MNHNY and CDR2 SVGAGI (reference sequence). CDR3 length: 14 amino acids. V was pared by 5 bases and J by 8 bases, with 16 bases between. CDR3 DNA sequence: TGTGCCAGCAGTACATTCAAAGGGTGGTATGAGCAGTTCTTC. Its protein is CASSTFKGWYEQFF.

The genes are TRBV20-1 and TRBJ2-5; the D is unclear. The CDR3 extends over 13 amino acids. Germline V lookup: CDR1 DFQATT, CDR2 SNEGSKA (reference sequence). V lost 1 base to trimming and J lost 6 bases, with 12 bases between them. CDR3 DNA sequence: TGCAGTGCTAGAGTCGCAGGATTGAAGACCCAGTACTTC. Amino acids: CSARVAGLKTQYF.

There are a few counts of this clonotype. CDR3 nucleotides: TGTGCCAGCAGTCGGGGGGGCCCAGGTGAGCAGTTCTTC. Protein sequence: CASSRGGPGEQFF. This chain joins TRBV6-4 and TRBJ2-1, with 8 nucleotides matching TRBD2. The CDR3 contains 13 residues. The junction had 6 bases not matched to a gene; V was cut back by 5 bases and J by 9 bases. Germline assignment: CDR1 MRHNA and CDR2 SNTAGT.

This clonotype was detected only a few times. The rearrangement links TRBV12-3 or TRBV12-4 to TRBJ2-1; D might be TRBD1 or TRBD2, each matching 5 bases. The CDR3 has 13 residues. Trimming took off 6 bases at V and 10 bases at J, with 16 bases between the two ends. The CDR3 protein is CASRPGPRDEQFF. The CDR3 DNA sequence: TGTGCCAGCAGGCCGGGTCCGAGGGACGAGCAGTTCTTC.

The table lists this clonotype with many counts. V gene TRBV5-1 combines with J gene TRBJ2-3; D gene ambiguous. Trimming shortened V by 0 bases and J by 6 bases, and 8 bases separated the two germline ends. Germline assignment: CDR1 SGHRS and CDR2 YFSETQ. This CDR3 region has 13 residues. The CDR3 DNA reads as TGCGCCAGCAGCTTGGCAACTGAGGATACGCAGTATTTT. It codes for CASSLATEDTQYF. The full variable domain, with the rest looked up from reference TRBV5-1 and TRBJ2-3, is KAGVTQTPRYLIKTRGQQVTLSCSPISGHRSVSWYQQTPGQGLQFLFEYFSETQRNKGNFPGRFSGRQFSNSRSEMNVSTLELGDSALYLCASSLATEDTQYFGPGTRLTVL.

This clonotype was found a few times. The CDR3 sequence is CASSYREQQYF. The DNA for the CDR3 is TGCGCCAGCAGCTACAGGGAACAGCAGTACTTC. The V and J genes are TRBV5-1 and TRBJ2-7, with a weak D call TRBD1 (6 bases). The germline CDR1 and CDR2 sequences are SGHRS and YFSETQ. The V gene lost 3 bases and the J gene lost 8 bases, with 9 bases spanning the gap. The CDR3 runs to 11 residues.

V usage is TRBV28 and J usage is TRBJ2-7; 8 bases line up with TRBD2. V gave up 10 bases and J gave up 4 bases; unmatched junction bases: 12. This CDR3 contains 14 residues. Germline-derived CDR1 and CDR2 are MDHEN and SYDVKM. CDR3 residues: CATAPGGQLYEQYV. The DNA of the CDR3 is TGTGCCACGGCCCCGGGGGGGCAATTGTACGAGCAGTACGTC.

This clonotype has a handful of counts. The chain combines TRBV7-9 with TRBJ1-1; D is perhaps TRBD1 (6 bases). Germline loops: CDR1 SEHNR, CDR2 FQNEAQ (reference sequence). The CDR3 is made up of 15 amino acids. V dropped 0 bases and J dropped 6 bases, with 14 bases sitting between them. DNA for the CDR3: TGTGCCAGCAGCTTAGCCAATACAGGGTCCCCTGAAGCTTTCTTT. It specifies CASSLANTGSPEAFF.

The genes are TRBV10-3 and TRBJ2-7, with a tentative D call TRBD2 (6 bases). The CDR3 runs 16 residues. The V end was cut by 0 bases, the J end by 6 bases, with 18 bases between. Germline lookup yields CDR1 ENHRY and CDR2 SYGVKD. CDR3 bases: TGTGCCATCAGTGAGTCTGGTTTCGCGGGATCAGGCGAGCAGTACGTC. Protein: CAISESGFAGSGEQYV.

This clonotype was detected only a few times. The V gene is TRBV15, the J gene TRBJ2-2; perhaps D is TRBD1 or TRBD2 (5 bases each). The V end was cut by 0 bases, the J end by 5 bases, with 10 bases between. From germline, CDR1 is LNHNV and CDR2 YYDKDF (reference sequence). This CDR3 region has 15 residues. The CDR3 loop reads CATSRDHWGTGELFF. In DNA form, the CDR3 reads TGTGCCACCAGCAGAGATCATTGGGGGACCGGGGAGCTGTTTTTT.

This clonotype was seen a few times. The CDR3 DNA reads as TGTGCCAGCAGGCGGGGTTGGGACACTGAAGCTTTCTTT. Its protein product is CASRRGWDTEAFF. This chain joins TRBV6-6 and TRBJ1-1; D gene unclear. The CDR3 totals 13 residues. V lost 6 bases and J lost 3, with 11 bases in between. Germline-derived CDR1 and CDR2 are MNHNY and SVGAGI (reference sequence).

There are a few counts of this clonotype. The chain combines TRBV6-6 with TRBJ2-7; D possibly matches TRBD1 or TRBD2 (6 bases each). Germline CDR1 reads MNHNY; CDR2 reads SVGAGI (reference sequence). This CDR3 comprises 17 residues. V was shortened by 2 bases and J by 0 bases, with 17 bases between the two germline ends. CDR3 bases: TGTGCCAGCAGTTACGGGAGCCTACCGGGGGCCTCCTACGAGCAGTACTTC. Protein sequence: CASSYGSLPGASYEQYF.

Ten or more counts support this clonotype. This rearrangement joins TRBV4-1 to TRBJ2-7, with 8 bases fitting TRBD1. J was trimmed by 7 bases and V by 0 bases; bases with no gene match: 5. This CDR3 has 14 amino acids. Germline V gene data show CDR1 as MGHRA and CDR2 as YSYEKL. DNA of the CDR3: TGCGCCAGCAGCCAAGACCAGGGGGCGGGTGAGCAGTACTTC. It codes for CASSQDQGAGEQYF.